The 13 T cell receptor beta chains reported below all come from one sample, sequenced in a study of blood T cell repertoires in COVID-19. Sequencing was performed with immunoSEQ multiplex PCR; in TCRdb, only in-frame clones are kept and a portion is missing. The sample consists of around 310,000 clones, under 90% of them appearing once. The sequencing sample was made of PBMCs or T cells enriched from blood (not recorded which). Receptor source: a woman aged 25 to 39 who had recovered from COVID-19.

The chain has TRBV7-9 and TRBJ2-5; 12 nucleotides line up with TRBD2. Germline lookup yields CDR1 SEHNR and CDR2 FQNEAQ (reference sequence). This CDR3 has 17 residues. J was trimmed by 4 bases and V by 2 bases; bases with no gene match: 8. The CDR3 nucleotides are TGTGCCAGCAGCTTAATGGCTAGCGGGAGGGCCGTAGAGACCCAGTACTTC. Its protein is CASSLMASGRAVETQYF.

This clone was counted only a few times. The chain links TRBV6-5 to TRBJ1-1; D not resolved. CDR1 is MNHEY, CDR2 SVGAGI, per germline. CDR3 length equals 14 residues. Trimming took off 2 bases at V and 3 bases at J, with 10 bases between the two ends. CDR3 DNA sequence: TGTGCCAGCAGTTACCTAGGAAAGGACACTGAAGCTTTCTTT. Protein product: CASSYLGKDTEAFF.

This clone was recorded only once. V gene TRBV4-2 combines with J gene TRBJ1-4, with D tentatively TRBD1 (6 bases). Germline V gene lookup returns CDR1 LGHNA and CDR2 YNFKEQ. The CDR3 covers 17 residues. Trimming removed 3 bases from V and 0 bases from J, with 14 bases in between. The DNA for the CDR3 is TGTGCCAGCAGCCACCGAGGACAGCCTGCAACTAATGAAAAACTGTTTTTT. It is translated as CASSHRGQPATNEKLFF.

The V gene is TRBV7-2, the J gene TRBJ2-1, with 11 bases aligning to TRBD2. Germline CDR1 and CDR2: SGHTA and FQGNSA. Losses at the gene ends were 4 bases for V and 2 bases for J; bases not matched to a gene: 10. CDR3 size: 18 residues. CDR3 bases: TGTGCCAGCAGCTCTTCCGGGACTAGCGGAGGACCCTACAATGAGCAGTTCTTC. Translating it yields CASSSSGTSGGPYNEQFF.

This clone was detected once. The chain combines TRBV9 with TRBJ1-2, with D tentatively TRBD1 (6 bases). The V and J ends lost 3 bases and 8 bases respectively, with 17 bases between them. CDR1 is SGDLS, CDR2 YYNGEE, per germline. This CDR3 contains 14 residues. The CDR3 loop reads CASSGFRKGEGYTF. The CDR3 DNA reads TGTGCCAGCAGCGGGTTCCGCAAGGGGGAAGGCTACACCTTC.

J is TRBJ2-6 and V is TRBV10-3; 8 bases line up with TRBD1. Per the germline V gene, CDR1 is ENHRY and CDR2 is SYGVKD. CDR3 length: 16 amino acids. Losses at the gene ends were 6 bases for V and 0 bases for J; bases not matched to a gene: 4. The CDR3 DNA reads TGTGCCATCAGAGGACAGGGATCCTCTGGGGCCAACGTCCTGACTTTC. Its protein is CAIRGQGSSGANVLTF.

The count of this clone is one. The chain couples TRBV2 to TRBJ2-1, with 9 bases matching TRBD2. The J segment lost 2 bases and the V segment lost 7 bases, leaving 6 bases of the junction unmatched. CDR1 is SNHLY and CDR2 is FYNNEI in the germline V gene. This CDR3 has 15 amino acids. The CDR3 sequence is CASNWASGAYNEQFF. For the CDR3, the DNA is TGTGCCAGCAATTGGGCTAGCGGGGCCTACAATGAGCAGTTCTTC.

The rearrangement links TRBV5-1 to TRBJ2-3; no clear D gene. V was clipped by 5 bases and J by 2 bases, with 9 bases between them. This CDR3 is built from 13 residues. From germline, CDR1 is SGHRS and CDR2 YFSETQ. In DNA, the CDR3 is TGCGCCAGCAGAGGCGGAGACACAGATACGCAGTATTTT. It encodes CASRGGDTDTQYF. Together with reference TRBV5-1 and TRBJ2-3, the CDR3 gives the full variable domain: KAGVTQTPRYLIKTRGQQVTLSCSPISGHRSVSWYQQTPGQGLQFLFEYFSETQRNKGNFPGRFSGRQFSNSRSEMNVSTLELGDSALYLCASRGGDTDTQYFGPGTRLTVL.

The CDR3 DNA sequence: TGTGCCATAAGGACTAGCGGGAGTGTTAATCTGGCCGGGGAGCTGTTTTTT. Translation gives CAIRTSGSVNLAGELFF. The chain links TRBV10-3 to TRBJ2-2; TRBD2 matches at 13 bases. The germline V gene has CDR1 ENHRY and CDR2 SYGVKD. The CDR3 covers 17 residues. The V gene end was trimmed by 9 bases and the J gene end by 6 bases; junction bases not matched to a gene: 13.

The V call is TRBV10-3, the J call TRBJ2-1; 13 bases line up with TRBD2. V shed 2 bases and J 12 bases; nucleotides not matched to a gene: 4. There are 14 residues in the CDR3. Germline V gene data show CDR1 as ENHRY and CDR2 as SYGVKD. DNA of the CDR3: TGTGCCATCAGTGAGGGACTAGCGGGAGATGGGCAGTTCTTC. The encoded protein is CAISEGLAGDGQFF.

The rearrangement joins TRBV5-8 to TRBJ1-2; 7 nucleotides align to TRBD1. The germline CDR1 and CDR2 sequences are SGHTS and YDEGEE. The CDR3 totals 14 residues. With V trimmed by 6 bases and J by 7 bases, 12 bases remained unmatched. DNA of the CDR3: TGTGCCAGCACCAAGAAAAGGGGGCTCGGTGGCTACACCTTC. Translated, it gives CASTKKRGLGGYTF.

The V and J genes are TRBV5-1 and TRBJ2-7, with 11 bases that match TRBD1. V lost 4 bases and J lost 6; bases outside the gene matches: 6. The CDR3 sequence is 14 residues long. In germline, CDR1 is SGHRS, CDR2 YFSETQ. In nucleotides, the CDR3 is TGCGCCAGCAGCGGTAGGACAGGGGGCGGCGAGCAGTACTTC. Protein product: CASSGRTGGGEQYF.

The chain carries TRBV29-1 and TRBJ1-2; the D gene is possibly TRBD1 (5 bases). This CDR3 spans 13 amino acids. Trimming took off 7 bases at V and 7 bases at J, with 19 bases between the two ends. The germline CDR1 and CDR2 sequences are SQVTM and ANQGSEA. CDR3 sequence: CSGTGTEGSGYTF. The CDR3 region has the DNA TGCAGCGGTACTGGGACGGAGGGCTCTGGCTACACCTTC.